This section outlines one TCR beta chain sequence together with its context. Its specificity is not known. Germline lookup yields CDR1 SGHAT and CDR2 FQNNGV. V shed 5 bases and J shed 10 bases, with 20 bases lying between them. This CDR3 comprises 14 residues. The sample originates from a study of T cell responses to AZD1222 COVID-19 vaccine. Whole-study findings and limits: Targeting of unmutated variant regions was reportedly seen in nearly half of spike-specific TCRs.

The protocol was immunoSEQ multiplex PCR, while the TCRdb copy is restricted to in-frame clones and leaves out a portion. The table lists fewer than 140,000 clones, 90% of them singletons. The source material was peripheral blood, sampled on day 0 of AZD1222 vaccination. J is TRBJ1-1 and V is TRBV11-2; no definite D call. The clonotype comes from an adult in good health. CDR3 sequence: CASSLTRAGQGAFF. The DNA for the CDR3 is TGTGCCAGCAGCCTCACCCGGGCCGGCCAAGGAGCTTTCTTT. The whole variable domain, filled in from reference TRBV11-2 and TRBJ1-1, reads EAGVAQSPRYKIIEKRQSVAFWCNPISGHATLYWYQQILGQGPKLLIQFQNNGVVDDSQLPKDRFSAERLKGVDSTLKIQPAKLEDSAVYLCASSLTRAGQGAFFGQGTRLTVV.